Given below is one T cell receptor beta chain in context. The antigen remains unidentified. The sample comes from a study of T cell responses to AZD1222 COVID-19 vaccine. The study, taken as a whole, reports: Spike-specific TCR depth and breadth grew after two AZD1222 doses. Across spike, vaccine-associated CD4 TCRs were found, dominant at 160-218 and 743-854. Repertoires were obtained only post-peak T cell response.

CDR3 length: 19 residues. Germline V gene lookup returns CDR1 SGHTA and CDR2 FQGTGA. V lost 5 bases to trimming and J lost 1 base, with 26 bases between them. This table comes from immunoSEQ multiplex PCR, and its TCRdb copy is limited to in-frame clones, with some not included. The sample holds approximately 150,000 clones, 90% to 95% seen once. This rearrangement joins TRBV7-3 to TRBJ1-2; D ambiguous. The sequencing here drew on peripheral blood, taken on day 0 of AZD1222 vaccination. The TCR sequence derives from an adult in good health. CDR3 coding DNA: TGTGCCAGCAGCCCCCTATTCGGTACATTCGATTCCTGTAACTATGGCTACACCTTC. Protein: CASSPLFGTFDSCNYGYTF.